The rows below give T cell receptor beta chains drawn from one sample of a study of cytomegalovirus exposure and HLA in healthy donors. Clones were read by immunoSEQ multiplex PCR, and TCRdb kept only the in-frame ones, dropping some. Here the sample spans approximately 150,000 clones, roughly 79% being singletons. What was sequenced was PBMCs. These receptors came from a woman in her 30s in good health and CMV-seronegative. Both conserved end residues are part of each CDR3. D genes are given only for firm matches. Not all rows give a size; the values are once, few, many and, for expanded clones, a class.

J,size,V,D,DNA,CDR3
TRBJ1-1,-,TRBV7-2,-,TGTGCCAGCAGCTTAGCAGGCGGGGGGACTGAAGCTTTCTTT,CASSLAGGGTEAFF
TRBJ1-6,few,TRBV7-2,-,TGTGCCAGCAGCCCCTTGAGGGTCCGGGAGAATTCACCCCTCCACTTT,CASSPLRVRENSPLHF
TRBJ1-5,-,TRBV6-6,TRBD1,TGTGCCAGCAGTTTTGGGACAGGTAGCAATCAGCCCCAGCATTTT,CASSFGTGSNQPQHF
TRBJ1-2,-,TRBV7-9,-,TGTGCCAGCACCGACGGACAGATCTATGGCTACACCTTC,CASTDGQIYGYTF
TRBJ1-6,few,TRBV6-5,-,TGTGCCAGCAGTTACGTTGGGAGCTCCTATAATTCACCCCTCCACTTT,CASSYVGSSYNSPLHF
TRBJ2-7,-,TRBV5-8,TRBD1,TGTGCCAGCAGCTCGGGACAGGATTATTACAGCTCCTACGAGCAGTACTTC,CASSSGQDYYSSYEQYF
TRBJ1-3,few,TRBV30,-,TGTGCCTGGAGTTTCGGCAGGGGTGGAAACACCATATATTTT,CAWSFGRGGNTIYF
TRBJ1-1,-,TRBV7-9,-,TGTGCCAGCAGCCCCCGTGGAGGGACTGAAGCTTTCTTT,CASSPRGGTEAFF
TRBJ2-7,few,TRBV25-1,-,TGTGCCAGCAGTGCCCACAGGCCCCGTTCCTACGAGCAGTACTTC,CASSAHRPRSYEQYF
TRBJ1-6,-,TRBV27,-,TGTGCCAGCAGTTTACGGGGTGCGTTCTCCTATAATTCACCCCTCCACTTT,CASSLRGAFSYNSPLHF
TRBJ2-5,-,TRBV7-7,TRBD1,TGTGCCAGCAGCCCCGGGACAGGGGAGCGGGAGACCCAGTACTTC,CASSPGTGERETQYF
TRBJ2-7,-,TRBV4-2,TRBD2,TGTGCCAGCAGCCAAGGAGGCCTAGCGGGGCTTCCCTACGAGCAGTACTTC,CASSQGGLAGLPYEQYF
TRBJ1-1,-,TRBV4-2,-,TGTGCCAGCAGCCAAGATTCGAGCAGGCTTACTTTCTTT,CASSQDSSRLTFF
TRBJ2-7,-,TRBV27,TRBD1,TGTGCCAGCAGTCCTGTCGGACAGGGGGCGTACGAGCAGTACTTC,CASSPVGQGAYEQYF
TRBJ2-5,medium-sized,TRBV2,TRBD2,TGTGCCGTCCCAAAGCCCCTGACTAGCGGGGGGGCAGTGGAGACCCAGTACTTC,CAVPKPLTSGGAVETQYF
TRBJ1-2,-,TRBV25-1,-,TGTGCCAGCAGTGAATCTCAGGGTCATAACTATGGCTACACCTTC,CASSESQGHNYGYTF
TRBJ2-3,-,TRBV5-1,-,TGCGCCAGCAGCCCAGGCACAGATACGCAGTATTTT,CASSPGTDTQYF
TRBJ1-2,-,TRBV7-9,TRBD1,TGTGCCAGCAGCTCTTTGGGACAGGGGGCGTCTTCTGGCTACACCTTC,CASSSLGQGASSGYTF
TRBJ1-2,-,TRBV10-3,-,TGTGCCATCACGGGGGGCGATGGCTACACCTTC,CAITGGDGYTF
TRBJ1-5,-,TRBV29-1,TRBD1,TGCAGCGCCCTCAGGGGGGATAGCAATCAGCCCCAGCATTTT,CSALRGDSNQPQHF
TRBJ1-1,-,TRBV6-1,TRBD1,TGTGCCAGCAGTGTGGTCTCGGGACAGGGAAGGGTGGAAGCTTTCTTT,CASSVVSGQGRVEAFF
TRBJ1-3,-,TRBV29-1,-,TGCAGCGTTGTAGGGGGTAGCGGAAACACCATATATTTT,CSVVGGSGNTIYF
TRBJ2-7,-,TRBV6-5,TRBD2,TGTGCCAGCAGTGGACTTCACGGGGGGAGCTACGAGCAGTACTTC,CASSGLHGGSYEQYF
TRBJ1-4,-,TRBV6-5,-,TGTGCCAGCAGTATTCGGGTCGCAACTAATGAAAAACTGTTTTTT,CASSIRVATNEKLFF
TRBJ1-2,-,TRBV6-5,TRBD1,TGTGCCAGCAGTTGGAACCCACAGGGACAGCCCTATGGCTACACCTTC,CASSWNPQGQPYGYTF
TRBJ1-1,-,TRBV2,TRBD1,TGTGCCAGCGACAGGGAAATGGACACTGAAGCTTTCTTT,CASDREMDTEAFF
TRBJ2-7,-,TRBV5-4,-,TGTGCCAGCAGCTTGGATGGGAGTTTCCACGAGCAGTACTTC,CASSLDGSFHEQYF
TRBJ1-2,-,TRBV30,TRBD1,TGTGCCTGGACAACAGGGGGCTATGGCTACACCTTC,CAWTTGGYGYTF
TRBJ1-4,-,TRBV30,TRBD1,TGTGCCTGGAGGGGGACAGGGAGCATGGGGGAAAAACTGTTTTTT,CAWRGTGSMGEKLFF
TRBJ2-3,-,TRBV11-2,-,TGTGCCAGCAGCTTAGCAGTTAAAGATACGCAGTATTTT,CASSLAVKDTQYF
TRBJ2-5,-,TRBV9,-,TGTGCCAGCAGCGCTCGGTCTACCCCGGGGGAGACCCAGTACTTC,CASSARSTPGETQYF
TRBJ2-1,-,TRBV18,-,TGTGCCAGCTCACCACCGCACGGGACTTTCCACAATGAGCAGTTCTTC,CASSPPHGTFHNEQFF
TRBJ2-7,-,TRBV2,-,TGTGCCAGCAGGGGGGGTTTGCTTAACGAGCAGTACTTC,CASRGGLLNEQYF
TRBJ1-2,-,TRBV25-1,TRBD1,TGTGCCAGCCGGGACAGAGACTCCTATGGCTACACCTTC,CASRDRDSYGYTF
TRBJ2-5,-,TRBV2,-,TGTGCCAGCAGTGAAAGGAGCCCGCCGGAGACCCAGTACTTC,CASSERSPPETQYF
TRBJ1-1,-,TRBV27,-,TGTGCCAGCAGTTTTGGGGGAGGCACTGAAGCTTTCTTT,CASSFGGGTEAFF
TRBJ2-5,-,TRBV13,-,TGTGCCAGCAGCTTAGGGGGGGCAGAGACCCAGTACTTC,CASSLGGAETQYF
TRBJ1-5,few,TRBV6-5,TRBD1,TGTGCCAGCAGCACAGGGGAGGTCAATCAGCCCCAGCATTTT,CASSTGEVNQPQHF
TRBJ2-7,-,TRBV2,TRBD1,TGTGCCAGCTCAAGGGACAGAGTGTACGAGCAGTACTTC,CASSRDRVYEQYF
TRBJ2-1,-,TRBV7-2,-,TGTGCCAGCAGCTTAAGTGGGGGGGCTTACAATGAGCAGTTCTTC,CASSLSGGAYNEQFF
TRBJ1-5,-,TRBV11-2,TRBD1,TGTGCCAGCAGCCCGGGACAGGGGTTGCGTCAGCCCCAGCATTTT,CASSPGQGLRQPQHF
TRBJ1-2,-,TRBV27,TRBD1,TGTGCCAGCAGCTCAGGGGGCTCGGTTAACTATGGCTACACCTTC,CASSSGGSVNYGYTF
TRBJ2-7,-,TRBV15,TRBD2,TGTGCCACCAGCAGCCCAATAGCGGGGGGAAACGAGCAGTACTTC,CATSSPIAGGNEQYF
TRBJ1-5,-,TRBV25-1,TRBD1,TGTGCCAGCAGTGGCACAGGGGGAAGTCAGCCCCAGCATTTT,CASSGTGGSQPQHF
TRBJ1-1,-,TRBV30,-,TGTGCCTGGAGGCGGGGCCCAGGGACTGAAGCTTTCTTT,CAWRRGPGTEAFF
TRBJ1-2,-,TRBV19,-,TGTGCCAGTAGTATAGAGACCTCCGGAGACTATGGCTACACCTTC,CASSIETSGDYGYTF
TRBJ1-1,-,TRBV11-2,-,TGTGCCAGCAGCACACAGGGTTACACTGAAGCTTTCTTT,CASSTQGYTEAFF
TRBJ2-5,-,TRBV5-1,TRBD2,TGCGCCAGCAGTCCCGGGACTAGGGAGACCCAGTACTTC,CASSPGTRETQYF
TRBJ2-3,-,TRBV7-3,TRBD2,TGTGCCAGCAGCTTTCTACTAGCGGGGGGGCGGGCAGATACGCAGTATTTT,CASSFLLAGGRADTQYF